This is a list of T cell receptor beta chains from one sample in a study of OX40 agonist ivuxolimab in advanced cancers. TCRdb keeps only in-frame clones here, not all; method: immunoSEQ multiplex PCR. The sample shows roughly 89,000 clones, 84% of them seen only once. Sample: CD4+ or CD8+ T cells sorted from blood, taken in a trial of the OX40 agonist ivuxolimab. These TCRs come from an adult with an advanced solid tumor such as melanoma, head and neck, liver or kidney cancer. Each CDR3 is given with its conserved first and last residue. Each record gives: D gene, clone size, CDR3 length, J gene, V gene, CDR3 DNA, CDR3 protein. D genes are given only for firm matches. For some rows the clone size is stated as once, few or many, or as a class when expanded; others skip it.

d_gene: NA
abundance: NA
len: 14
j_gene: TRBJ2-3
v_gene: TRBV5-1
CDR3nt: TGCGCCAGCAGCTTTGATGGGGCCACAGATACGCAGTATTTT
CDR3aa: CASSFDGATDTQYF

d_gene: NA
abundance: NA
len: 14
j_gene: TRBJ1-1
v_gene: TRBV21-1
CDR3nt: TGTGCCAGCAGCAAAGGAAGGGCGAACACTGAAGCTTTCTTT
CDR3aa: CASSKGRANTEAFF

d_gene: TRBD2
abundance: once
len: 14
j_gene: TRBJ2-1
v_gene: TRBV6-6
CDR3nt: TGTGCCAGCAGTTACGCCGGGACTAGCAATGAGCAGTTCTTC
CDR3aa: CASSYAGTSNEQFF

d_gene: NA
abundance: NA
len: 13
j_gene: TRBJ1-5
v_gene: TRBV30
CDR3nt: TGTGCCTGGTCCAGGGCTGGCAATCAGCCCCAGCATTTT
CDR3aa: CAWSRAGNQPQHF

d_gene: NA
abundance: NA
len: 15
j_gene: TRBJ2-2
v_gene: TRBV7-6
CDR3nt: TGTGCCAGCAGCTCCCGGCAGTCTAAAACCGGGGAGCTGTTTTTT
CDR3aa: CASSSRQSKTGELFF

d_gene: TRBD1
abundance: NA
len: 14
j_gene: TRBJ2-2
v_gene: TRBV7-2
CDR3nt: TGTGCCAGCAGTTGGGGACAGGTAGCCGGGGAGCTGTTTTTT
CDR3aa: CASSWGQVAGELFF

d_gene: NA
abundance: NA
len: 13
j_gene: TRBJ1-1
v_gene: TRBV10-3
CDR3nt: TGTGCCATCAGTGAGTCGGGGGCAACACAAGCTTTCTTT
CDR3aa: CAISESGATQAFF

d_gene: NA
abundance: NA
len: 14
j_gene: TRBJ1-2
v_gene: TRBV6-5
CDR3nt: TGTGCCAGCAGTTACGGGCAGGGAATAGGTGGCTACACCTTC
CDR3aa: CASSYGQGIGGYTF

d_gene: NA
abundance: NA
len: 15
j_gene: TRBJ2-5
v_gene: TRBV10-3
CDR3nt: TGTGCCATCAGTGATGCCGGGGGGCCCGGGAAGACCCAGTACTTC
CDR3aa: CAISDAGGPGKTQYF

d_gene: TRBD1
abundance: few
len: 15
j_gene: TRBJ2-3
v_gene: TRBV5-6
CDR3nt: TGTGCCAGCAGCCTGACAGGGGGCAGGACAGATACGCAGTATTTT
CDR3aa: CASSLTGGRTDTQYF

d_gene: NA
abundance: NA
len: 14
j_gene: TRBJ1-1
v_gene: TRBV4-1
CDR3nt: TGCGCCAGCAGCCAAGACACTTCCTACACTGAAGCTTTCTTT
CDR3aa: CASSQDTSYTEAFF

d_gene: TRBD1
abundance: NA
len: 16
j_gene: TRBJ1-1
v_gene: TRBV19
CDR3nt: TGTGCCAGTAGTAGAGAGGGTCTTACAGGGGGCACTGAAGCTTTCTTT
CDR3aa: CASSREGLTGGTEAFF

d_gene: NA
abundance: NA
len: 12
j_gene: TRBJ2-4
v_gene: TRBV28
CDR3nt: TGTGCCGCCTCGTTGGCCAAAAACATTCAGTACTTC
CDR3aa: CAASLAKNIQYF

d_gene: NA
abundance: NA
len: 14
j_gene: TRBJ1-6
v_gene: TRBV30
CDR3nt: TGTGCCTGGAGGGTGGGAGGAAATAATTCACCCCTCCACTTT
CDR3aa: CAWRVGGNNSPLHF

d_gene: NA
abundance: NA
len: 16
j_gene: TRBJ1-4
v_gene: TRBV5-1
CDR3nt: TGCGCCAGCAGCTCTGAACCAGGGACAACTAATGAAAAACTGTTTTTT
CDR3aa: CASSSEPGTTNEKLFF

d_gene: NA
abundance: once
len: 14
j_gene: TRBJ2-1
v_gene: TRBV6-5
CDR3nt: TGTGCCAGCAGTCCTAGGTCCCCTTACAATGAGCAGTTCTTC
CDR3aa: CASSPRSPYNEQFF

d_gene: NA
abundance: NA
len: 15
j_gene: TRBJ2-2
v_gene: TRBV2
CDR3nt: TGTGCCAGCAGTGACCGCGGACATCCCACCGGGGAGCTGTTTTTT
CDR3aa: CASSDRGHPTGELFF

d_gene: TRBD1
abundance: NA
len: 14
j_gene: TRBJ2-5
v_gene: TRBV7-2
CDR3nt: TGTGCCAGCAGCTTTCAGGGGGCCCAAGAGACCCAGTACTTC
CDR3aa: CASSFQGAQETQYF

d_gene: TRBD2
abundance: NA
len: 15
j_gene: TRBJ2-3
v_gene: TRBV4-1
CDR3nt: TGCGCCAGCAGCCTAGAGGGGACTACCACAGATACGCAGTATTTT
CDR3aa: CASSLEGTTTDTQYF

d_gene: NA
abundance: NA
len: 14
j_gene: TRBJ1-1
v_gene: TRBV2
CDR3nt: TGTGCCAGTAAAGGGGGGGAGATGAACACTGAAGCTTTCTTT
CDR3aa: CASKGGEMNTEAFF

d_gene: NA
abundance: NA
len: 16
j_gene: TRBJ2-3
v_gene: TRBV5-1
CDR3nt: TGCGCCAGCAGCTTGGCGGCCACAACCAGCACAGATACGCAGTATTTT
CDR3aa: CASSLAATTSTDTQYF

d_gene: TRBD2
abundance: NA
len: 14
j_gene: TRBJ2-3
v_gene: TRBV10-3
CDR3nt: TGTGCCATCCGCCTAGCGGGGGAGACAGATACGCAGTATTTT
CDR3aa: CAIRLAGETDTQYF

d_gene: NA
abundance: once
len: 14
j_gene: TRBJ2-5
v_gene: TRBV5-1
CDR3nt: TGCGCCAGCAGCTTGGACGGGAGCCGTGAGACCCAGTACTTC
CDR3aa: CASSLDGSRETQYF

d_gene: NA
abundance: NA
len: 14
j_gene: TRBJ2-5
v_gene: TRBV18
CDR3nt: TGTGCCAGCTCACCTTCGGCCAGGGAGGTGACCCAGTACTTC
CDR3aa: CASSPSAREVTQYF

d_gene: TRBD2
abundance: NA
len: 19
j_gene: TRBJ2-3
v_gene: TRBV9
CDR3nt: TGTGCCAGCAGCGTATCAGGAGCGGGGGGCCCCTTTAGCACAGATACGCAGTATTTT
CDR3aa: CASSVSGAGGPFSTDTQYF

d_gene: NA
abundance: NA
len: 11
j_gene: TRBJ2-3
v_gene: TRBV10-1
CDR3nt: TGCGCCAGCAGTGATAGTTATACGCAGTATTTT
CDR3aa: CASSDSYTQYF

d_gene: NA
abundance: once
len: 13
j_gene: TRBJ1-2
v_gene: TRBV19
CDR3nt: TGTGCCAGTAGTCCCCAATACGTTCACGGCTACACCTTC
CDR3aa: CASSPQYVHGYTF

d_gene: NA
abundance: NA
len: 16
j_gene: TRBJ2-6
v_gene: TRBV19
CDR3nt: TGTGCCAGTAGCAGAGACAGGCCATCTGGGGCCAACGTCCTGACTTTC
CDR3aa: CASSRDRPSGANVLTF

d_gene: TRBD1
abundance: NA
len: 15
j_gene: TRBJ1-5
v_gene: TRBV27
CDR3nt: TGTGCCAGCCGATACAGGGGGCTAAGCAATCAGCCCCAGCATTTT
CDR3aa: CASRYRGLSNQPQHF

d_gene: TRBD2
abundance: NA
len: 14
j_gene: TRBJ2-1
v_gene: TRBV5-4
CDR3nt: TGTGCCAGCAGCTTGAGCGGGGGGGCTACTGAGCAGTTCTTC
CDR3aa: CASSLSGGATEQFF

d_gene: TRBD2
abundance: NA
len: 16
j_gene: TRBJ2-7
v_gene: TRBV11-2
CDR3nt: TGTGCCAGCAGCCCCGGGACTATAACTCTCTCCTACGAGCAGTACTTC
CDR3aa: CASSPGTITLSYEQYF

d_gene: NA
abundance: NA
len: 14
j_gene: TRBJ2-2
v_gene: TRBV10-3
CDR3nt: TGTGCCATCAGTGAGTCAAGGGGAACCGGGGAGCTGTTTTTT
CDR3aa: CAISESRGTGELFF

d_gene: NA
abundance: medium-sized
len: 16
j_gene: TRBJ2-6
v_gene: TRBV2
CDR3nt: TGTGCCAGCAGCCTAGGGGGGCCCTCTGGGGCCAACGTCCTGACTTTC
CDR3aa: CASSLGGPSGANVLTF

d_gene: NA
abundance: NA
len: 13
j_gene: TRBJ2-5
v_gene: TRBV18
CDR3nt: TGTGCCAGCTCACGGGGACAAAAAGAGACCCAGTACTTC
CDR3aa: CASSRGQKETQYF

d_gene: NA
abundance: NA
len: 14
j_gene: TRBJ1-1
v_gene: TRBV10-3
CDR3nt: TGTGCCATCAGTGAGTCGGCACAGCCTTCTGAAGCTTTCTTT
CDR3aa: CAISESAQPSEAFF

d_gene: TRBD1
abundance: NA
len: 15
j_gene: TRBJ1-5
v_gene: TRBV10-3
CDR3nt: TGTGCCATCAGTGGAGGGGGCAATGGGGATCAGCCCCAGCATTTT
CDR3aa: CAISGGGNGDQPQHF

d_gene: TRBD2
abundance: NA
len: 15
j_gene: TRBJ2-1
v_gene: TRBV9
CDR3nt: TGTGCCAGCGGGACCCTGTGGCAGGGAGGGGATGAGCAGTTCTTC
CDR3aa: CASGTLWQGGDEQFF

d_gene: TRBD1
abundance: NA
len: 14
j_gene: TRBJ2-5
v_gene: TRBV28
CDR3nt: TGTGCCAGCAGAGGGACAGGGGGGCAAGAGACCCAGTACTTC
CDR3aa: CASRGTGGQETQYF

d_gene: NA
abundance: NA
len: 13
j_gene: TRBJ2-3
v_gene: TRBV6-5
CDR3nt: TGTGCCAGCAGTTCCTGGGGGGCAGATACGCAGTATTTT
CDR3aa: CASSSWGADTQYF

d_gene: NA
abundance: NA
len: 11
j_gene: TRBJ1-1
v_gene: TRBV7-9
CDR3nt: TGTGCCAGCATCGGAGGGACTGAAGCTTTCTTT
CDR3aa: CASIGGTEAFF

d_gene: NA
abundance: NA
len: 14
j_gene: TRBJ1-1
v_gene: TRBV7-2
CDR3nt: TGTGCCAGCAGCCCCACCTTGGAGTCCACTGAAGCTTTCTTT
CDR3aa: CASSPTLESTEAFF

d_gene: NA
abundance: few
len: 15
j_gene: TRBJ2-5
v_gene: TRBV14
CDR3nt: TGTGCCAGCAGCTCGCTGGCGGAGTTCCAAGAGACCCAGTACTTC
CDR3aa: CASSSLAEFQETQYF

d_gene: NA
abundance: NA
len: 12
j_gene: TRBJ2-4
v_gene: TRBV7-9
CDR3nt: TGTGCCAGCAGCTTAGTGAGGGACATTCAGTACTTC
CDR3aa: CASSLVRDIQYF